These 9 T cell receptor beta chains were sequenced from one sample in a study of cytomegalovirus exposure and HLA in healthy donors. Primers for the PCR totalled 60 Vbeta and 13 Jbeta. Clones were read by immunoSEQ multiplex PCR, and TCRdb kept only the in-frame ones, dropping some. The sample has about 190,000 clones, almost 80% seen once; the top ten hold less than 2%. Specimen: PBMCs. The origin of the receptors is a woman between 18 and 30 years old in good health and CMV-seronegative.

The chain recombines TRBV29-1 with TRBJ2-4; D possibly corresponds to TRBD1 (6 bases). Trimming took off 5 bases at V and 2 bases at J, with 19 bases between the two ends. This CDR3 spans 16 amino acids. Per germline, CDR1 SQVTM and CDR2 ANQGSEA. The chain's CDR3 is CSVYGTGRISKNIQYF. The CDR3 coding sequence is TGCAGCGTTTACGGCACAGGGAGAATTTCCAAAAACATTCAGTACTTC.

V gene TRBV5-6 combines with J gene TRBJ2-5, with 8 bases lining up with TRBD1. The J call may be faulty, since TRBJ2-7 better matches the DNA end. Germline CDR1 reads SGHDT; CDR2 reads YYEEEE. The CDR3 has 15 residues. Here the CDR3 reads CASSLEGQGPYEQYF. The CDR3 DNA follows: TGTGCCAGCAGCTTGGAAGGACAGGGACCCTACGAGCAGTACTTC.

The chain carries TRBV6-1 and TRBJ2-5; 9 bases line up with TRBD1. TRBJ2-7 matches the DNA end more closely, so the J call is doubtful. This CDR3 has 14 amino acids. The V gene's germline CDR1 is MNHNS and CDR2 SASEGT. The DNA of the CDR3 is TGTGCCAGCACCCCGACAGGGGGTACCTACGAGCAGTACTTC. Translating gives CASTPTGGTYEQYF.

This chain joins TRBV7-9 and TRBJ2-5, with D hard to call. Germline lookup yields CDR1 SEHNR and CDR2 FQNEAQ (reference sequence). V dropped 5 bases and J dropped 0 bases, with 7 bases sitting between them. This CDR3 has 13 amino acids. The CDR3 region has the DNA TGTGCCAGCAGCCCCGAGTACCAAGAGACCCAGTACTTC. Its protein is CASSPEYQETQYF. Filled out from reference TRBV7-9 and TRBJ2-5, the complete variable domain reads DTGVSQNPRHKITKRGQNVTFRCDPISEHNRLYWYRQTLGQGPEFLTYFQNEAQLEKSRLLSDRFSAERPKGSFSTLEIQRTEQGDSAMYLCASSPEYQETQYFGPGTRLLVL.

The gene calls are TRBV5-1 and TRBJ2-7; 7 nucleotides match TRBD1. The ends lost 1 base at V and 3 bases at J; junction bases unmatched: 7. This CDR3 comprises 15 residues. Germline CDR1 and CDR2: SGHRS and YFSETQ. CDR3 nucleotides: TGCGCCAGCAGCTTGCAACCGGGACAGAGCTACGAGCAGTACTTC. This codes for CASSLQPGQSYEQYF.

The rearrangement joins TRBV19 to TRBJ1-4; D uncertain. CDR3 length equals 15 residues. Germline V CDR1 and CDR2: LNHDA, SQIVND (reference sequence). V was clipped by 4 bases and J by 0 bases, with 9 bases between them. CDR3 region: CASSTDTPTNEKLFF. The DNA of the CDR3 is TGTGCCAGTAGTACCGACACCCCAACTAATGAAAAACTGTTTTTT.

This rearrangement joins TRBV9 to TRBJ1-4, with D unresolved. The V gene lost 3 bases and the J gene lost 0 bases, with 12 bases spanning the gap. This CDR3 region has 16 residues. Germline V gene lookup returns CDR1 SGDLS and CDR2 YYNGEE. This CDR3 is CASSASPQATNEKLFF. CDR3 nucleotides: TGTGCCAGCAGCGCCTCCCCACAAGCAACTAATGAAAAACTGTTTTTT.

This clone was seen a single time. The J gene is TRBJ2-7, the V gene TRBV21-1; whether TRBD2, the table's D call, matches the DNA was not checked. TRBV21-1 is given as a pseudogene. This CDR3 spans 11 amino acids. The CDR3 sequence is CASTPLYEQYF. The CDR3, as DNA: TGTGCCAGCACCCCCCTCTACGAGCAGTACTTC.

Comments on this clone: The junction departs from the called germline gene at one end, perhaps through a read error. The rearrangement joins TRBV6-4 to TRBJ2-7, with 7 bases fitting TRBD2. Per germline, CDR1 MRHNA and CDR2 SNTAGT. This CDR3 contains 15 residues. The CDR3 sequence: CASSDSGGVSHEQYF. The DNA of the CDR3 is TGTGCCAGCAGTGACTCGGGGGGGGTCTCCCACGAGCAGTACTTC.